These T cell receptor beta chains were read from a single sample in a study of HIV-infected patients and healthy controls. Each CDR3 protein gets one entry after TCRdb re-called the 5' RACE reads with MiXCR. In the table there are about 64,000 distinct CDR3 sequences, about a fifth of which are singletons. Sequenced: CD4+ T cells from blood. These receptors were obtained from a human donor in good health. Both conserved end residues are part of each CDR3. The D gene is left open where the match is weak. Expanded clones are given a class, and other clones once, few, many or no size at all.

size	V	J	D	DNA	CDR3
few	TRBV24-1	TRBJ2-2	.	TGTGCCACCAGTGTCTTCGGGGTGAACACCGGGGAGCTGTTTTTT	CATSVFGVNTGELFF
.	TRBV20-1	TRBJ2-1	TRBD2	TGCAGTGCGCCCCGGGGGGGCTTTAGGGGTAATGAGCAGTTCTTC	CSAPRGGFRGNEQFF
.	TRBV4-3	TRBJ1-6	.	TGCGCCAGCAGCCAAGATCCTCAGGGTAGTTCACCCCTCCACTTT	CASSQDPQGSSPLHF
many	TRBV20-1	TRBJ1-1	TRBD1	TGCAGTGCTCCACAAGCAGGGGGCGGGGGAACTGAAGCTTTCTTT	CSAPQAGGGGTEAFF
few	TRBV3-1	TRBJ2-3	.	TGTGCCAGCAGCCAAGTCTGGGGTAGGGGTGGCGACGATACGCAGTATTTT	CASSQVWGRGGDDTQYF
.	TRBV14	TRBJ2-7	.	TGTGCCAGCAGCCCCCTGGGGGGGCCGAACTACGAGCAGTACTTC	CASSPLGGPNYEQYF
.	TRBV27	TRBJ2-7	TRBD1	TGTGCCAGCAGTTTCACGGGACAGGGAACCTACGAGCAGTACTTC	CASSFTGQGTYEQYF
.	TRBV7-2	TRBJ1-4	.	TGTGCCAGCAGCTTATTACTGTATGAAAAACTGTTTTTT	CASSLLLYEKLFF
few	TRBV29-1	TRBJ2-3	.	TGCAGCGCCCCTAATCCAGCGGTGCTTAGCACAGATACGCAGTATTTT	CSAPNPAVLSTDTQYF
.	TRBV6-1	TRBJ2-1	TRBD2	TGTGCCAGCACTGGCGGGAGGGCCAACAATGAGCAGTTCTTC	CASTGGRANNEQFF